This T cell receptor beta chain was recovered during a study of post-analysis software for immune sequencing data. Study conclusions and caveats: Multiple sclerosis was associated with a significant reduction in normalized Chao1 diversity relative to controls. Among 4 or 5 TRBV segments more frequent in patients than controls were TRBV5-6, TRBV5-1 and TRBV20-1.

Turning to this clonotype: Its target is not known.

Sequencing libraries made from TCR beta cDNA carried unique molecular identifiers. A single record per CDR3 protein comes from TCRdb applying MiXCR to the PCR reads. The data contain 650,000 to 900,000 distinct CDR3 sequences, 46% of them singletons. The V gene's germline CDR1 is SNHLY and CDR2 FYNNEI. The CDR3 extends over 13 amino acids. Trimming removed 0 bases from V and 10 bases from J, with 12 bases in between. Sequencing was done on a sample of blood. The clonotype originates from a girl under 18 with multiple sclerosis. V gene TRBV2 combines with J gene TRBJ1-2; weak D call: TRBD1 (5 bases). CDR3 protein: CASSEAYKTAYTF. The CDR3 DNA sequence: TGTGCCAGCAGTGAAGCATATAAGACAGCCTACACCTTC. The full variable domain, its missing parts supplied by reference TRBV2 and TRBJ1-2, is EPEVTQTPSHQVTQMGQEVILRCVPISNHLYFYWYRQILGQKVEFLVSFYNNEISEKSEIFDDQFSVERPDGSNFTLKIRSTKLEDSAMYFCASSEAYKTAYTFGSGTRLTVV.